The present entry profiles one T cell receptor beta chain with its context. The sample belongs to a study of blood T cell repertoires in COVID-19. Assay: immunoSEQ multiplex PCR; the TCRdb copy retains only in-frame clones and omits some. In the table there are about 220,000 clones, 70% to 85% of which are singletons. The study recruited people aged roughly 18 to 95 years across some 23 US areas. This TCR came from a woman aged 55-69 years who had recovered from COVID-19. Source material: PBMCs or T cells enriched from blood (not recorded which).

The CDR3 DNA reads as TGTGCCAGCAGCTCCGGACTTCCCTACAATGAGCAGTTCTTC. Encoded protein: CASSSGLPYNEQFF. The V gene is TRBV9, the J gene TRBJ2-1; perhaps TRBD2 as D (5 bases). The CDR3 sequence is 14 residues long. With 4 bases removed from V and 2 bases from J, the gap between germline ends came to 10 bases. The germline CDR1 and CDR2 sequences are SGDLS and YYNGEE.